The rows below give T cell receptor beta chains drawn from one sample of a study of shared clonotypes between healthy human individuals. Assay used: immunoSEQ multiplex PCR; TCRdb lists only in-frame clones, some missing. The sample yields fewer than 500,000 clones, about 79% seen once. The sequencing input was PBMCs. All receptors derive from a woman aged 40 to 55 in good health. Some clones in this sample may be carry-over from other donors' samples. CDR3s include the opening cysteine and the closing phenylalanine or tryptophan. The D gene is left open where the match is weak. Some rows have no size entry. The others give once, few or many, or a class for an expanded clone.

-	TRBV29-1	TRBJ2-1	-	TGCAGCACCTCGGGCTCGTCCTACAATGAGCAGTTCTTC	CSTSGSSYNEQFF
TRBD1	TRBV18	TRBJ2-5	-	TGTGCCAGCTCACGACAGGGGGCGCGGGAGACCCAGTACTTC	CASSRQGARETQYF
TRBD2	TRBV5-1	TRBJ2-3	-	TGCGCCAGCGGCCCTAGCGGGCGCACAGATACGCAGTATTTT	CASGPSGRTDTQYF
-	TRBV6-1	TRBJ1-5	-	TGTGCCAGCAGGGGGACGGTTAATAGCAATCAGCCCCAGCATTTT	CASRGTVNSNQPQHF
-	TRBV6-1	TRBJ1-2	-	TGTGCCAGCAGTGAATCAGGAGGGGTAGGGTATGGCTACACCTTC	CASSESGGVGYGYTF
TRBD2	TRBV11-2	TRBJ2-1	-	TGTGCCAGCAGCTTCGGGGCTAGCGGGGATAATGAGCAGTTCTTC	CASSFGASGDNEQFF
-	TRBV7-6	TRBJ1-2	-	TGTGCCAGCAGCTTAGCGTGGGGATCCGGGACCCCCGACTATGGCTACACCTTC	CASSLAWGSGTPDYGYTF
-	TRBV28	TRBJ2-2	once	TGTGCCAGCAGCACATGGACGCAGAACACCGGGGAGCTGTTTTTT	CASSTWTQNTGELFF
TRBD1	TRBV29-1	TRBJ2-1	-	TGCAGCGGTGGGACAGGGGGCCAAAATGAGCAGTTCTTC	CSGGTGGQNEQFF
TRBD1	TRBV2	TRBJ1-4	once	TGTGCCAGCAGTGTCGGGGACAGTAATGAAAAACTGTTTTTT	CASSVGDSNEKLFF
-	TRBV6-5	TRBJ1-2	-	TGTGCCAGCAGTTACTCGGTCAGGGGTGCCTATGGCTACACCTTC	CASSYSVRGAYGYTF
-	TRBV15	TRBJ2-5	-	TGTGCCACCAGCAGAGATGGCTCGGGGACCCAGTACTTC	CATSRDGSGTQYF
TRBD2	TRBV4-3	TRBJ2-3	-	TGCGCCAGCAGCCTCCTAGCGGGAGAATCCGAAGATACGCAGTATTTT	CASSLLAGESEDTQYF
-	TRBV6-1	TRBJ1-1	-	TGTGCCAGCAGATCGAACACTGAAGCTTTCTTT	CASRSNTEAFF
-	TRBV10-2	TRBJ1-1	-	TGCGCCAGCAGTGAGTCGCGGGGAGGAGCTTTCTTT	CASSESRGGAFF
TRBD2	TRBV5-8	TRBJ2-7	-	TGTGCCAGCATCCAATTTCGGACTAGCGGGAGGGCGGGCGAGCAGTACTTC	CASIQFRTSGRAGEQYF
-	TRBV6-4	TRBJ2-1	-	TGTGCCAGCAGTGTGGGGGGAGTCTACAATGAGCAGTTCTTC	CASSVGGVYNEQFF
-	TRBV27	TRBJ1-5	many	TGTGCCAGCAGTCCCCGGTGGGGGGAAAACAATCAGCCCCAGCATTTT	CASSPRWGENNQPQHF
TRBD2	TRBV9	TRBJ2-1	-	TGTGCCAGCAGCGTAGGGGGAGGCCTAGCGGGAGTAAATGAGCAGTTCTTC	CASSVGGGLAGVNEQFF
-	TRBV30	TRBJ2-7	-	TGTGCCTGGAGCTCGGACAACTACGAGCAGTACTTC	CAWSSDNYEQYF
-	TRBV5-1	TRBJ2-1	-	TGCGCCAGCAGCTTTATAGAGGACAATGAGCAGTTCTTC	CASSFIEDNEQFF
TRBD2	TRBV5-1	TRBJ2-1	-	TGCGCCAGCAGCCTCAGCGGGAGTGTCGACAATGAGCAGTTCTTC	CASSLSGSVDNEQFF
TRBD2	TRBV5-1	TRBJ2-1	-	TGCGCCAGCAGCTTAGGACTAGCGAGGACCCTTCGGAATGAGCAGTTCTTC	CASSLGLARTLRNEQFF
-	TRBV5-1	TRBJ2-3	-	TGCGCCAGCAGTTCGATAGCTGAAGATACGCAGTATTTT	CASSSIAEDTQYF
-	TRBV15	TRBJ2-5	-	TGTGCCACCAGCAGAGCGGTGGTGGGCCAAGAGACCCAGTACTTC	CATSRAVVGQETQYF
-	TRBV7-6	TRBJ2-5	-	TGTGCCAGCAGCTTACGACTAGTGAAAGAGACCCAGTACTTC	CASSLRLVKETQYF
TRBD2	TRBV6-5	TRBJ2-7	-	TGTGCCAGCAGTTACTCAGCGGGAGGGCCCTACGAGCAGTACTTC	CASSYSAGGPYEQYF
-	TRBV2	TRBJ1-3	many	TGTGCCAGCAGTGAGGGCCGTAGCTCTGGAAACACCATATATTTT	CASSEGRSSGNTIYF
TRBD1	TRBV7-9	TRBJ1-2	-	TGTGCCAGCAGCTTAGACCCGGGACAGGCAGCTAACTATGGCTACACCTTC	CASSLDPGQAANYGYTF
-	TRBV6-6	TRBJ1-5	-	TGTGCCGGAAGCCGGGGGAACAATCAGCCCCAGCATTTT	CAGSRGNNQPQHF
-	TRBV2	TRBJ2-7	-	TGTGCCAGCAGTCTCGAGTACGAGCAGTACTTC	CASSLEYEQYF
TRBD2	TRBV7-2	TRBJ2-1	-	TGTGCCAGCCTACGGGAGGTCTTCTACAATGAGCAGTTCTTC	CASLREVFYNEQFF
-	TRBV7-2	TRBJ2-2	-	TGTGCCAGCAGCTCTGACAGGCTGAACACCGGGGAGCTGTTTTTT	CASSSDRLNTGELFF
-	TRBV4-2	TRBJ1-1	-	TGTGCCAGCAGCCAAGATCAGGGGAACAGTTTGGGAACTGAAGCTTTCTTT	CASSQDQGNSLGTEAFF
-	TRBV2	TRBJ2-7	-	TGTGCCAGCAGTGAAGTGGGGGGACGCTCCTACGAGCAGTACTTC	CASSEVGGRSYEQYF
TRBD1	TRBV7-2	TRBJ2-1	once	TGTGCCAGTTCCCGGGACAGGGGTCGCGGTGAGCAGTTCTTC	CASSRDRGRGEQFF
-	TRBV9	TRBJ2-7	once	TGTGCCAGCAGCGTCCGGTACGAGCAGTACTTC	CASSVRYEQYF
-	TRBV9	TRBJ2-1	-	TGTGCCAGCAGCGTAGCCCATCCTCTTTGGGGGAATGAGCAGTTCTTC	CASSVAHPLWGNEQFF
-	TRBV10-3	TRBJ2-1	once	TGTGCCATCAGTGAGTTAAATGAGCAGTTCTTC	CAISELNEQFF